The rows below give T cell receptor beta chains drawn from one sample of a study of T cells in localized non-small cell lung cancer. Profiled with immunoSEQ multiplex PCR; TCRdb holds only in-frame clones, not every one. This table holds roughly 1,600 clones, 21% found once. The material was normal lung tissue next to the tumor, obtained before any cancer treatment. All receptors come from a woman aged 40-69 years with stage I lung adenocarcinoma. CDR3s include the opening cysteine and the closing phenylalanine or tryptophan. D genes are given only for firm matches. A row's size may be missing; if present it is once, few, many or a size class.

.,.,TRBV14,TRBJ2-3,CASRISGETDTQYF,TGTGCCAGCAGAATATCGGGGGAGACAGATACGCAGTATTTT
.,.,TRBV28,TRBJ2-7,CASTPHVTGGELYF,TGTGCCAGCACCCCACATGTCACAGGAGGGGAGTTGTACTTC
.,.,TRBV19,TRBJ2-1,CASSIRRLAPTHYNEQFF,TGTGCCAGTAGTATCCGGCGGCTAGCGCCTACTCATTACAATGAGCAGTTCTTC
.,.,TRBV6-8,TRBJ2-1,CASSYSTTSNEQFF,TGTGCCAGCAGTTACTCTACTACCTCCAATGAGCAGTTCTTC
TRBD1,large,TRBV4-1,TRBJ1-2,CASSQDYRGSGKGYTF,TGCGCCAGCAGCCAAGACTACAGGGGATCGGGGAAAGGCTACACCTTC
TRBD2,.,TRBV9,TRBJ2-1,CASSVDPASGTANEQFF,TGTGCCAGCAGCGTAGATCCGGCTAGCGGGACGGCTAATGAGCAGTTCTTC
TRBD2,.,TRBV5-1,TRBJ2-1,CASSPGLAGVDEQFF,TGCGCCAGCAGCCCCGGACTAGCGGGAGTGGATGAGCAGTTCTTC
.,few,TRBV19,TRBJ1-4,CASQQPLEKLFF,TGTGCCAGCCAACAACCCTTGGAAAAACTGTTTTTT
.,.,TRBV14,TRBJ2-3,CASSQHLGGGTDTQYF,TGTGCCAGCAGCCAGCATCTGGGGGGAGGCACAGATACGCAGTATTTT
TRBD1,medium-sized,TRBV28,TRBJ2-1,CASRSPGQGYNEQFF,TGTGCCAGCAGGTCCCCGGGACAGGGATACAATGAGCAGTTCTTC
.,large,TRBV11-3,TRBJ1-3,CASSLDSSGNTIYF,TGTGCCAGCAGCCTCGACAGCTCTGGAAACACCATATATTTT
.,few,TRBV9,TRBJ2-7,CASSVVRGEQYF,TGTGCCAGCAGTGTCGTACGAGGCGAGCAGTACTTC
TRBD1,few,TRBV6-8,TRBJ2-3,CAIEGAGTDTQYF,TGTGCCATCGAGGGGGCTGGCACAGATACGCAGTATTTT
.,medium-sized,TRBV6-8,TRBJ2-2,CASRGRIQGPGELFF,TGTGCCAGCAGGGGAAGGATACAGGGACCCGGGGAGCTGTTTTTT
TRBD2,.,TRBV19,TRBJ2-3,CASSISGGAADTQYF,TGTGCCAGTAGTATTAGCGGGGGGGCTGCAGATACGCAGTATTTT
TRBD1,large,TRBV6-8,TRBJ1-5,CASSSGQSAYSNQPQHF,TGTGCCAGCAGCTCGGGACAGTCCGCCTATAGCAATCAGCCCCAGCATTTT
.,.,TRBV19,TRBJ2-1,CASSLVRVLRLNEQFF,TGTGCCAGTAGTCTAGTCAGGGTTCTCCGTCTCAATGAGCAGTTCTTC
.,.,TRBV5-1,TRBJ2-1,CASSPLGAGYNEQFF,TGCGCCAGCAGCCCCTTGGGGGCCGGGTACAATGAGCAGTTCTTC
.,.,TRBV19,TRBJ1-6,CASSVGPQDSPLHF,TGTGCCAGTAGTGTCGGACCTCAGGATTCACCCCTCCACTTT
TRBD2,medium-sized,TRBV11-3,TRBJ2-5,CASSFLVRLAGDQETQYF,TGTGCCAGCAGCTTCCTCGTTAGACTAGCGGGGGACCAAGAGACCCAGTACTTC
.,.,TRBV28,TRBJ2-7,CASSSSGDGDYEQYF,TGTGCCAGCAGTTCCTCAGGAGATGGAGACTACGAGCAGTACTTC
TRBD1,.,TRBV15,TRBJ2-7,CATSRDLGQGTYEQYF,TGTGCCACCAGCAGAGATCTCGGACAGGGGACCTACGAGCAGTACTTC
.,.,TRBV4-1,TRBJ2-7,CASSQELGTGSYEQYF,TGCGCCAGCAGCCAAGAACTCGGGACGGGTTCCTACGAGCAGTACTTC
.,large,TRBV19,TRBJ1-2,CASRPIQGANYGYTF,TGTGCCAGTAGGCCAATACAGGGAGCCAACTATGGCTACACCTTC
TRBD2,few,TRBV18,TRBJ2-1,CASSLRLAGGDEQFF,TGTGCCAGCTCCCTCCGGCTAGCGGGAGGGGATGAGCAGTTCTTC
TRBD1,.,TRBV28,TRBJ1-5,CASSSSGTGPYQPQHF,TGTGCCAGCAGTTCGTCCGGGACAGGTCCCTATCAGCCCCAGCATTTT
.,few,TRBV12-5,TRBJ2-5,CARISSTPVTQYF,TGTGCTAGGATCTCATCCACTCCCGTGACCCAGTACTTC
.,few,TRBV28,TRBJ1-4,CASSSFRDTNEKLFF,TGTGCCAGCAGTTCTTTCAGGGACACTAATGAAAAACTGTTTTTT
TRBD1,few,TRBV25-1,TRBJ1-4,CASSEYSDRVKLFF,TGTGCCAGCAGTGAATATTCGGACAGGGTTAAACTGTTTTTT
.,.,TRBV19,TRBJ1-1,CASSREGTYTEAFF,TGTGCCAGTAGTAGGGAGGGTACTTACACTGAAGCTTTCTTT
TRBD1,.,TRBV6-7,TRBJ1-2,CASSRRTGHGYTF,TGTGCCAGCAGTAGACGGACAGGGCATGGCTACACCTTC
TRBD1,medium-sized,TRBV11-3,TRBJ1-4,CASSVTGGASEKLFF,TGTGCCAGCAGCGTTACAGGGGGCGCCTCTGAAAAACTGTTTTTT
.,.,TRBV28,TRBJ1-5,CASMVGAGNQPQHF,TGTGCCAGCATGGTAGGGGCCGGCAATCAGCCCCAGCATTTT
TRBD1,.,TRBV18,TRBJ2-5,CASSSDRGKETQYF,TGTGCCAGCTCATCGGACAGGGGAAAAGAGACCCAGTACTTC
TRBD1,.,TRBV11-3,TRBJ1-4,CASSLGQGHEKLFF,TGTGCCAGCAGCCTCGGACAGGGGCATGAAAAACTGTTTTTT
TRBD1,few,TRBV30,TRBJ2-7,CAWSRPRAGGLYEQYF,TGTGCCTGGAGCCGACCTCGGGCAGGGGGCCTCTACGAGCAGTACTTC
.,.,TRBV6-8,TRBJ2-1,CASSYDPYNEQFF,TGTGCCAGCAGTTACGATCCCTACAATGAGCAGTTCTTC
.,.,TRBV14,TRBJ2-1,CASSPIAQGGSLLRNEQFF,TGTGCCAGCAGCCCCATCGCGCAGGGGGGATCTCTACTTCGAAATGAGCAGTTCTTC